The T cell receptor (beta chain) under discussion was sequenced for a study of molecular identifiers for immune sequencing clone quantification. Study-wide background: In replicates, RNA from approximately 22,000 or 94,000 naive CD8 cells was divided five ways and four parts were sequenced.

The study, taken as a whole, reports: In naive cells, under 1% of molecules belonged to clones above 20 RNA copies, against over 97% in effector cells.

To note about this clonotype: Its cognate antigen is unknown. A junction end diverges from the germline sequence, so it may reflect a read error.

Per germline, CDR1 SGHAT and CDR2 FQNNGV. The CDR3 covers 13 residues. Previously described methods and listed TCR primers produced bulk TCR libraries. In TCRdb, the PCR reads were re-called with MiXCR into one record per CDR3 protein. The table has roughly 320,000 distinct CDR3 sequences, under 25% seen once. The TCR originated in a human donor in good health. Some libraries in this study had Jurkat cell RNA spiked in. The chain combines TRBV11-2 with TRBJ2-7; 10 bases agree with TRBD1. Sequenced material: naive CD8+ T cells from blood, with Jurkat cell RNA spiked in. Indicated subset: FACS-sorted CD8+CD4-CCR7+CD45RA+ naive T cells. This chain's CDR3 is CAGSPGTGDEQYF. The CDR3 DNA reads TGTGCCGGCAGCCCCGGGACAGGGGACGAGCAGTACTTC.